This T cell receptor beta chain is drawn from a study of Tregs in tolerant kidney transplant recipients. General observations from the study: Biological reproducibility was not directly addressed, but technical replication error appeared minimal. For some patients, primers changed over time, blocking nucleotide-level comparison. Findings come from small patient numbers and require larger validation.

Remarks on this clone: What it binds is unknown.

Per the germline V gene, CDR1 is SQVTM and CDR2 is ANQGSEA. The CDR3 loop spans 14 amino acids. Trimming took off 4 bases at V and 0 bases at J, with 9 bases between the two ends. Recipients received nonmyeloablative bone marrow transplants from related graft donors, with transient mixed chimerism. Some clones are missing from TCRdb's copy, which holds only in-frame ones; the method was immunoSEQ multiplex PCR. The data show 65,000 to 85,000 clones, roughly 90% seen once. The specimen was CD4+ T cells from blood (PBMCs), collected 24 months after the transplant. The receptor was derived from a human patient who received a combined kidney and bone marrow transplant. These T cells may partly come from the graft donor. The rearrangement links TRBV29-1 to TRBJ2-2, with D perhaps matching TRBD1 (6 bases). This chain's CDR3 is CSVGGTTNTGELFF. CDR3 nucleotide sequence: TGCAGCGTTGGTGGGACAACGAACACCGGGGAGCTGTTTTTT.